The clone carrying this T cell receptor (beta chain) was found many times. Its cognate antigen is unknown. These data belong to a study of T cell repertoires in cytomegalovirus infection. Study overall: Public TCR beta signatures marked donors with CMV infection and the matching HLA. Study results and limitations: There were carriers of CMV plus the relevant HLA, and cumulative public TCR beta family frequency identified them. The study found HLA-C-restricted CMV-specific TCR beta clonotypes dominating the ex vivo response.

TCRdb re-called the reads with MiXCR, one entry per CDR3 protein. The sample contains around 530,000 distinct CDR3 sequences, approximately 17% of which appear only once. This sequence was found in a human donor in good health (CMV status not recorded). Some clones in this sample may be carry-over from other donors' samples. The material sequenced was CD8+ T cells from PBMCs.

CDR3 sequence reads: CASSITDLSTDTQYF. CDR3 coding DNA: TGTGCCAGCAGCATAACAGATCTTAGCACAGATACGCAGTATTTT. This chain uses TRBV7-2 with TRBJ2-3; D gene uncertain. CDR3 length equals 15 residues. With 5 bases removed from V and 0 bases from J, the gap between germline ends came to 12 bases. The germline V gene has CDR1 SGHTA and CDR2 FQGNSA.